The T cell receptor (beta chain) described here comes from a study of cytomegalovirus exposure and HLA in healthy donors. General study findings and limits: For TCR beta chains, V- and J-gene trimming was later linked to a missense DCLRE1C variant. Some V segments could not be told apart, so they were left out, TRBV6-2 and TRBV6-3 among them. Rarity characterized most TCR sequences, yet some public TCRs appeared in many donors.

Details on this clone: Its antigen is unknown.

Primers included in the PCR were 60 Vbeta and 13 Jbeta primers. Repertoires were generated with immunoSEQ multiplex PCR, while TCRdb's copy carries only in-frame clones and drops some. Among 120,000 to 150,000 clones, 75% to 80% were seen once, and the ten largest hold 4.9%. In germline, CDR1 is MNHNS, CDR2 SASEGT. Germline trimming cut 5 bases from V and 6 bases from J; bases unmatched to any gene: 10. The CDR3 is made up of 15 amino acids. Sequencing was carried out using PBMCs. This chain uses TRBV6-1 with TRBJ2-7; 10 positions match TRBD2. The sequence came from a woman aged 45-60 years in good health and CMV-seronegative. CDR3 in amino acids: CASSQQAGGPPEQYF. The CDR3 nucleotides are TGTGCCAGCAGTCAACAAGCGGGGGGGCCGCCCGAGCAGTACTTC.